This T cell receptor beta chain stems from a study of T-cell memory formation after mild COVID-19. J was trimmed by 3 bases and V by 4 bases; bases with no gene match: 5. This CDR3 region has 16 residues. The germline CDR1 and CDR2 sequences are SGHTA and FQGNSA. MiXCR, applied by TCRdb to the 5' RACE reads, yields one record per CDR3 protein. Among 300,000 to 350,000 distinct CDR3 sequences listed, approximately 20% were seen once. This sequence was found in a young man who had mild COVID-19 (a few samples of this study predate the infection). Cell type and time point are not known. Sequences were obtained from PBMCs or a T cell subset sorted from them (not recorded which). The V and J genes are TRBV7-2 and TRBJ2-1, with 11 bases fitting TRBD1. DNA for the CDR3: TGTGCCAGCAGCTCCCGGACAGGGGGCTTCTACAATGAGCAGTTCTTC. This encodes CASSSRTGGFYNEQFF. The variable domain in full, with the rest retrieved from reference TRBV7-2 and TRBJ2-1, is GAGVSQSPSNKVTEKGKDVELRCDPISGHTALYWYRQSLGQGLEFLIYFQGNSAPDKSGLPSDRFSAERTGGSVSTLTIQRTQQEDSAVYLCASSSRTGGFYNEQFFGPGTRLTVL.